This T cell receptor (beta chain) emerged from a study of cytomegalovirus exposure and HLA in healthy donors. Broader study findings: The listing of 150 to 200 TCR beta chains classed them as cytomegalovirus-associated.

Profiling relied on immunoSEQ multiplex PCR, and the TCRdb table lists in-frame clones only, not all of them. The sample has 150,000 to 200,000 clones, about 87% seen once; the top ten hold approximately 1.5%. Details on this clone: What it binds is not known.

Germline-derived CDR1 and CDR2 are MNHEY and SMNVEV (reference sequence). This CDR3 spans 13 amino acids. With 7 bases clipped from V and 6 bases from J, the junction kept 8 bases outside the gene matches. The chain uses TRBV27 and TRBJ1-1; 7 bases map to TRBD1. This clonotype originated in a woman aged 25 to 39 in good health and CMV-seronegative. Sequenced: PBMCs. The DNA of the CDR3 is TGTGCCAGCACCGAACAGGGGTCCGCTGAAGCTTTCTTT. It is translated as CASTEQGSAEAFF.